This passage covers 30 T cell receptor beta chains from one sample sequenced in a study of T cells in Graves' hyperthyroidism and ophthalmopathy (dated by TCRdb to the late 2010s). The library was made by multiplex PCR. These reads were obtained on an Illumina HiSeq 2000. The TCR beta CDR3 regions were amplified from the RNA transcripts. The first round of RT-PCR for the TCR CDR3 was performed with the HTBI primer set and the Qiagen OneStep RT-PCR kit. TCRdb applied fastp at Q25 and MiXCR to the public reads, then kept only in-frame beta chains. Rows with one shared CDR3 protein collapse into an entry with the most common genes and DNA. A total of 300,000 to 400,000 distinct CDR3 sequences appear in this sample, roughly 18% of them only once. The ten largest clonotypes hold around 47% of the sample. The sequenced sample consisted of blood. The origin of the receptors is a woman aged 50 to 60 with Graves' hyperthyroidism.

This clonotype was found a few times. The chain couples TRBV2 to TRBJ2-3; 7 bases map to TRBD1. After removal of 6 bases from V and 4 bases from J, the junction contained 13 bases not matched to a gene. The CDR3 sequence is 16 residues long. Germline V gives CDR1 SNHLY, CDR2 FYNNEI. CDR3 loop: CASRWYSDRMADTQYF. CDR3 DNA sequence: TGTGCCAGCAGATGGTACTCGGACAGGATGGCAGATACGCAGTATTTT. Based on the CDR3 plus reference TRBV2 and TRBJ2-3, the full variable domain is EPEVTQTPSHQVTQMGQEVILRCVPISNHLYFYWYRQILGQKVEFLVSFYNNEISEKSEIFDDQFSVERPDGSNFTLKIRSTKLEDSAMYFCASRWYSDRMADTQYFGPGTRLTVL.

V gene TRBV6-1 combines with J gene TRBJ1-6; tentative D call: TRBD1 (6 bases). Deletions cut 8 bases from V and 6 bases from J, with 17 bases between. The CDR3 is made up of 15 amino acids. The germline gives CDR1 MNHNS, CDR2 SASEGT. CDR3 DNA sequence: TGTGCCAGCCACGCCCGGCTGGGGGCTAATTCACCCCTCCACTTT. This sequence encodes CASHARLGANSPLHF.

This clonotype was recorded many times. The CDR3 bases are TGTGCCTGGAGTGTTCGAAGTTCCTATAATTCACCCCTCCACTTT. Amino acid sequence: CAWSVRSSYNSPLHF. The chain combines TRBV30 with TRBJ1-6; D is unresolved. The CDR3 is made up of 15 amino acids. Trimming removed 0 bases from V and 1 base from J, with 7 bases in between. CDR1 is GTSNPN and CDR2 is SVGIG in the germline V gene (reference sequence).

This clonotype was detected ten times or more. This chain joins TRBV29-1 and TRBJ1-1, with no clear D. Germline V CDR1 and CDR2: SQVTM, ANQGSEA. This CDR3 is built from 13 residues. V was shortened by 6 bases and J by 5 bases, with 16 bases between the two germline ends. In DNA, the CDR3 is TGCAGCGTCCTGGTTAACCGGGGAACTGAAGCTTTCTTT. Amino acids: CSVLVNRGTEAFF.

This clonotype was picked up many times. The chain recombines TRBV5-1 with TRBJ2-7; D is ambiguous. Germline V lookup: CDR1 SGHRS, CDR2 YFSETQ. With 4 bases removed from V and 2 bases from J, the gap between germline ends came to 10 bases. The CDR3 consists of 13 residues. The CDR3 DNA reads TGCGCCAGCAGCCCGGCAGACACCTACGAGCAGTACTTC. It yields the protein CASSPADTYEQYF. Using reference TRBV5-1 and TRBJ2-7 for the parts outside the CDR3, the full variable domain is KAGVTQTPRYLIKTRGQQVTLSCSPISGHRSVSWYQQTPGQGLQFLFEYFSETQRNKGNFPGRFSGRQFSNSRSEMNVSTLELGDSALYLCASSPADTYEQYFGPGTRLTVT.

This clonotype was detected ten times or more. The genes are TRBV5-1 and TRBJ2-7, with a possible D match to TRBD2 (5 bases). V gave up 0 bases and J gave up 3 bases, with 7 bases separating them. Germline-derived CDR1 and CDR2 are SGHRS and YFSETQ. The CDR3 runs to 13 residues. As DNA, the CDR3 is TGCGCCAGCAGCTTGGCTGAGGGCTACGAGCAGTACTTC. It translates to CASSLAEGYEQYF.

This clonotype was found many times. This chain links TRBV3-1 with TRBJ1-2; a weak D match, TRBD1 (6 bases). Germline CDR1 and CDR2: LGHDT and YNNKEL (reference sequence). V lost 3 bases to trimming and J lost 4 bases, with 9 bases between them. The CDR3 length is 13 residues. In DNA, the CDR3 is TGTGCCAGCAGCCACGGACAGCCCTATGGCTACACCTTC. This encodes CASSHGQPYGYTF.

This clonotype was counted only a few times. One junction end does not reproduce the germline sequence, and a read error may be involved. J is TRBJ2-2 and V is TRBV5-1, with D perhaps TRBD1 or TRBD2 (5 bases each). The CDR3 totals 15 residues. Germline values: CDR1 SGHRS, CDR2 YFSETQ. The CDR3 bases are TGCGCCAGCAGCTTCCAGGGACCCATCACCTGGGAGCTGTTTTTT. Translating it yields CASSFQGPITWELFF.

This clonotype has a count of ten or more. This rearrangement joins TRBV6-1 to TRBJ1-2; 8 bases match TRBD1. Germline trimming cut 6 bases from V and 4 bases from J; bases unmatched to any gene: 10. The CDR3 runs to 15 residues. The germline V gene encodes CDR1 MNHNS and CDR2 SASEGT. CDR3 sequence reads: CASSGAGGHGYGYTF. For the CDR3, the DNA is TGTGCCAGCAGCGGGGCAGGGGGCCACGGCTATGGCTACACCTTC.

This clonotype occurred many times. The chain recombines TRBV15 with TRBJ1-1; TRBD1 agrees at 11 bases. Germline V gene sequence: CDR1 LNHNV, CDR2 YYDKDF (reference sequence). Trimming cost V 0 bases and J 3 bases; bases outside gene matches: 9. This CDR3 has 18 amino acids. The CDR3 loop reads CATSRDPRDRGSDTEAFF. The CDR3 DNA reads as TGTGCCACCAGCAGAGATCCTAGGGACAGGGGGTCGGACACTGAAGCTTTCTTT.

This clonotype was detected only a few times. This sequence joins TRBV2 and TRBJ2-4; D perhaps matches TRBD1 (6 bases). Germline V gene data show CDR1 as SNHLY and CDR2 as FYNNEI. The V and J ends lost 5 bases and 0 bases respectively, with 14 bases between them. This CDR3 is built from 16 residues. The CDR3 loop is CASSIRGTLAKNIQYF. DNA for the CDR3: TGTGCCAGCAGTATCAGGGGAACTCTAGCCAAAAACATTCAGTACTTC.

This clonotype was seen a handful of times. The J gene is TRBJ2-1, the V gene TRBV7-9, with 9 bases fitting TRBD2. V shed 2 bases, J shed 1 base, and the junction held 6 bases outside the gene matches. This CDR3 is built from 17 residues. From germline, CDR1 is SEHNR and CDR2 FQNEAQ (reference sequence). This CDR3 reads CASSLPLAGNSYNEQFF. For the CDR3, the DNA is TGTGCCAGCAGCTTACCCCTAGCGGGGAATTCCTACAATGAGCAGTTCTTC. The complete variable domain, with remaining parts taken from reference TRBV7-9 and TRBJ2-1, reads DTGVSQNPRHKITKRGQNVTFRCDPISEHNRLYWYRQTLGQGPEFLTYFQNEAQLEKSRLLSDRFSAERPKGSFSTLEIQRTEQGDSAMYLCASSLPLAGNSYNEQFFGPGTRLTVL.

This clonotype was counted many times. J is TRBJ1-5 and V is TRBV4-2; no clear D. Germline V gives CDR1 LGHNA, CDR2 YNFKEQ. V was clipped by 0 bases and J by 4 bases, with 4 bases between them. The CDR3 is 13 amino acids. CDR3 coding DNA: TGTGCCAGCAGCCAAGAAACGAATCAGCCCCAGCATTTT. It specifies CASSQETNQPQHF.

This clonotype was observed a handful of times. The V and J genes are TRBV18 and TRBJ2-2, with 9 nucleotides matching TRBD1. This CDR3 region has 14 residues. Germline-derived CDR1 and CDR2 are KGHSH and LQKENI. V was clipped by 8 bases and J by 1 base; unmatched bases: 2. For the CDR3, the DNA is TGTGCCAGCGGGGACAGGGAGAACACCGGGGAGCTGTTTTTT. This codes for CASGDRENTGELFF.

The chain employs TRBV28 and TRBJ2-1; D perhaps matches TRBD2 (5 bases). The CDR3 loop spans 17 amino acids. V was cut by 3 bases and J by 3 bases, with 18 bases left in between. Germline CDR1 is MDHEN and CDR2 is SYDVKM. CDR3 DNA: TGTGCCAGCAGTTTTGGTCTAGCTAGCCGGGGCTACAATGAGCAGTTCTTC. As protein: CASSFGLASRGYNEQFF.

At least ten counts were recorded for this clonotype. The V and J genes are TRBV7-3 and TRBJ2-7, with TRBD1 matching 10 bases. Germline lookup yields CDR1 SGHTA and CDR2 FQGTGA. Unmatched junction bases numbered 6, after V lost 2 bases and J lost 2 bases. The CDR3 runs to 16 residues. This chain's CDR3 is CASSLGFGQGAYEQYF. The CDR3 DNA sequence: TGTGCCAGCAGCTTAGGCTTCGGACAGGGGGCCTACGAGCAGTACTTC. Complete variable domain (other parts from reference TRBV7-3 and TRBJ2-7): GAGVSQTPSNKVTEKGKYVELRCDPISGHTALYWYRQSLGQGPEFLIYFQGTGAADDSGLPNDRFFAVRPEGSVSTLKIQRTERGDSAVYLCASSLGFGQGAYEQYFGPGTRLTVT.

The chain links TRBV5-1 to TRBJ2-2, with TRBD1 identical over 7 bases. The V segment lost 5 bases and the J segment 3 bases; nucleotides outside the gene matches: 7. CDR1 is SGHRS and CDR2 is YFSETQ in the germline V gene. This CDR3 region has 15 residues. CDR3 in DNA: TGCGCCAGCAGTCGCACAGGGGCCGACACCGGGGAGCTGTTTTTT. Amino acid sequence: CASSRTGADTGELFF.

The chain is built from TRBV30 and TRBJ1-2; perhaps TRBD1 as D (5 bases). Germline CDR1 reads GTSNPN; CDR2 reads SVGIG (reference sequence). Trimming stripped 3 bases from V and 7 bases from J, with 15 bases between. The CDR3 runs 13 residues. CDR3 in DNA: TGTGCCTGGAGCGCAAATCAGGGAGCTGGCTACACCTTC. Its protein product is CAWSANQGAGYTF.

This clonotype rates as medium-sized. CDR3 amino acids: CASSSSFDRGVDNEQFF. CDR3 nucleotides: TGCGCCAGCAGCTCCTCTTTTGACAGGGGCGTCGACAATGAGCAGTTCTTC. This sequence joins TRBV5-1 and TRBJ2-1, with 8 bases aligning to TRBD1. The CDR3 is 17 residues long. Germline CDR1 reads SGHRS; CDR2 reads YFSETQ. The V gene end was trimmed by 3 bases and the J gene end by 5 bases; junction bases not matched to a gene: 13.

This clonotype has just a few counts. The chain recombines TRBV20-1 with TRBJ1-4; no reliable D call. Germline CDR1 reads DFQATT; CDR2 reads SNEGSKA (reference sequence). With 0 bases removed from V and 7 bases from J, the gap between germline ends came to 12 bases. This CDR3 contains 14 residues. CDR3 coding DNA: TGCAGTGCTAGAGATTGGGTCACGGGTGAAAAACTGTTTTTT. Translating gives CSARDWVTGEKLFF.

This clonotype was detected many times. The chain employs TRBV6-1 and TRBJ2-7; either TRBD1 or TRBD2 may supply D (5 bases each). CDR1 and CDR2 (germline): MNHNS, SASEGT. This CDR3 comprises 13 residues. V was trimmed by 5 bases and J by 4 bases, leaving 12 bases between them. The CDR3 reads CASSLGTLYEQYF. The CDR3 DNA reads as TGTGCCAGCAGTTTAGGGACCCTTTACGAGCAGTACTTC.

This rearrangement joins TRBV20-1 to TRBJ2-6, with TRBD1 identical over 8 bases. Looked up from germline, CDR1 is DFQATT and CDR2 is SNEGSKA (reference sequence). The V segment lost 3 bases and the J segment 0 bases; nucleotides outside the gene matches: 10. This CDR3 is built from 18 residues. CDR3 nucleotide sequence: TGCAGTGCTAGCACCCCAGGGGGCTACTACTCTGGGGCCAACGTCCTGACTTTC. This codes for CSASTPGGYYSGANVLTF.

This clonotype has a count of ten or more. This CDR3 reads CASSSPSGVSGELFF. The CDR3 DNA reads as TGTGCCAGCAGCTCGCCGTCGGGAGTGTCCGGGGAGCTGTTTTTT. V gene TRBV11-2 combines with J gene TRBJ2-2, with D perhaps TRBD2 (6 bases). CDR3 length: 15 amino acids. Germline V lookup: CDR1 SGHAT, CDR2 FQNNGV. Trimming pared 4 bases from V and 6 bases from J, leaving 15 bases between.

This clonotype occurred many times. The V call is TRBV28, the J call TRBJ2-5; TRBD2 matches at 8 bases. CDR1 is MDHEN, CDR2 SYDVKM, per germline. The CDR3 has 13 residues. With 4 bases clipped from V and 7 bases from J, the junction kept 5 bases outside the gene matches. CDR3 in DNA: TGTGCCAGCAGTTACCGGGGACTAGGGACCCAGTACTTC. Translating it yields CASSYRGLGTQYF.

This clonotype came up a few times. The germline gene is not matched at one end of the junction; a read error may be the cause. The J gene is TRBJ2-7, the V gene TRBV10-3, with a tentative D call TRBD1 (6 bases). Germline V gene sequence: CDR1 ENHRY, CDR2 SYGVKD. The CDR3 runs to 11 residues. The CDR3 DNA reads as TGTGCCGTCAGTGACAGGTACGAGCAGTACTTC. Its protein product is CAVSDRYEQYF.

This clonotype was observed many times. The chain carries TRBV5-1 and TRBJ1-5, with D possibly TRBD1 on 5 matching bases. This CDR3 is built from 14 residues. Germline CDR1 and CDR2: SGHRS and YFSETQ. V was cut by 0 bases and J by 6 bases, with 10 bases left in between. The CDR3 DNA reads as TGCGCCAGCAGCTTGGGGCAGGGAGGTCAGCCCCAGCATTTT. This codes for CASSLGQGGQPQHF.

This clonotype was counted only a few times. The CDR3 sequence: CATSGASGGVGTDTQYF. DNA for the CDR3: TGTGCCACCAGCGGCGCTAGCGGGGGGGTTGGCACAGATACGCAGTATTTT. This chain uses TRBV15 with TRBJ2-3, with 12 nucleotides matching TRBD2. The CDR3 covers 17 residues. Per the germline V gene, CDR1 is LNHNV and CDR2 is YYDKDF (reference sequence). V shed 5 bases, J shed 1 base, and the junction held 7 bases outside the gene matches.

This clonotype appeared many times. The rearrangement links TRBV11-2 to TRBJ2-7, with TRBD1 matching over 10 bases. V trimming: 5 bases; J trimming: 7 bases; junction bases outside the gene matches: 5. This CDR3 spans 13 amino acids. CDR1 and CDR2 (germline): SGHAT, FQNNGV. The CDR3 sequence: CASSLDRGLEQYV. The DNA for the CDR3 is TGTGCCAGCAGCCTCGACAGGGGGCTTGAGCAGTACGTC.

This clonotype has at least ten counts. The CDR3, as DNA: TGCGCCAGCGCCTCAGGGGGTGATACGCAGTATTTT. Amino acid sequence: CASASGGDTQYF. The chain joins TRBV5-1 to TRBJ2-3, with 7 bases lining up with TRBD1. Per the germline V gene, CDR1 is SGHRS and CDR2 is YFSETQ. The V gene end was trimmed by 7 bases and the J gene end by 6 bases; junction bases not matched to a gene: 5. There are 12 residues in the CDR3.

About this clonotype itself: The germline gene is not matched at one end of the junction; a read error may be the cause. The V gene is TRBV20-1, the J gene TRBJ2-3, with 8 bases that match TRBD2. The CDR3 length is 16 residues. Germline-derived CDR1 and CDR2 are DFQATT and SNEGSKA (reference sequence). CDR3 DNA: TGCGGTGCCATAATCTTCGGCGGGGGGCAGGCAGATACGCAGTATTTT. It yields the protein CGAIIFGGGQADTQYF.